The T cell receptor beta chain under discussion was sequenced for a study of T cells in Graves' hyperthyroidism and ophthalmopathy. In germline, CDR1 is SGHTA, CDR2 FQGNSA. The CDR3 totals 13 residues. Trimming removed 0 bases from V and 10 bases from J, with 10 bases in between. Amplification yielded TCR beta CDR3 regions, with RNA transcripts as the source. HTBI primers drove first-round RT-PCR of the TCR CDR3. TCRdb recomputed calls from the multiplex PCR reads with MiXCR, one row per CDR3 protein. The sample lists 600,000 or so distinct CDR3 sequences; about 15% were seen once. This clonotype was recorded at least ten times.

Sequencing was done on a sample of blood. This rearrangement joins TRBV7-2 to TRBJ2-1, with D unresolved. The sequence came from a woman between 50 and 59 years old with Graves' ophthalmopathy. CDR3: CASSLAALREQFF. CDR3 nucleotides: TGTGCCAGCAGCTTAGCAGCCCTGAGGGAGCAGTTCTTC.